This TCR beta chain was recorded in a study of immune characterization of retroperitoneal liposarcoma. Using its own MiXCR run on the PCR reads, TCRdb lists one record per CDR3 protein. The sample lists around 10,000 distinct CDR3 sequences, about a quarter occurring once. The sample comprised tumor tissue. The clonotype comes from a male donor with retroperitoneal liposarcoma.

The CDR3 coding sequence is TGTGCCAGCAGCCTTGCTCAGGTCTCCTACAATGAGCAGTTCTTC. It encodes CASSLAQVSYNEQFF. The genes are TRBV5-8 and TRBJ2-1; no reliable D call. V dropped 4 bases and J dropped 0 bases, with 11 bases sitting between them. Germline CDR1 reads SGHTS; CDR2 reads YDEGEE. The CDR3 length is 15 residues.